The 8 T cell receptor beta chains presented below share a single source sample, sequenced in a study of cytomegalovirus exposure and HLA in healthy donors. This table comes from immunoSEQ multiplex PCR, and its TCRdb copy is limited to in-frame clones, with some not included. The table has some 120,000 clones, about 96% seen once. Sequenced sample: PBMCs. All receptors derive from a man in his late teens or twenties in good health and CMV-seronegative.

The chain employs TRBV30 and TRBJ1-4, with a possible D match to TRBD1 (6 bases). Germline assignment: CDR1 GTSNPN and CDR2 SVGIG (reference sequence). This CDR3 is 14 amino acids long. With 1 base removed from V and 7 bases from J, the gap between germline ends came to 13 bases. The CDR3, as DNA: TGTGCCTGGAGTGACAGGGTAGAAGGTGAAAAACTGTTTTTT. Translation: CAWSDRVEGEKLFF.

CDR3 bases: TGTGCCAGCACCCCCGGTGAAAAACTGTTTTTT. It is translated as CASTPGEKLFF. The chain is built from TRBV19 and TRBJ1-4, with D hard to call. Germline CDR1 is LNHDA and CDR2 is SQIVND (reference sequence). The CDR3 runs to 11 residues. V was pared by 9 bases and J by 7 bases, with 9 bases between.

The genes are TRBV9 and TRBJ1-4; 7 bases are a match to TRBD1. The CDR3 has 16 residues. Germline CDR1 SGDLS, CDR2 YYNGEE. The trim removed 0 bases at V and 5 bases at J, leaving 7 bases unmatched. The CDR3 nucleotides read TGTGCCAGCAGCGTAGTAGGGACAGAAAAAAATGAAAAACTGTTTTTT. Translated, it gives CASSVVGTEKNEKLFF.

CDR3 DNA: TGTGCCAGCAGTTCTGGGACAAGAAACACCATATATTTT. Translation gives CASSSGTRNTIYF. The rearrangement uses TRBV28 and TRBJ1-3; the D gene is possibly TRBD1 (6 bases). CDR1 and CDR2 from the germline V gene are MDHEN and SYDVKM. V lost 4 bases and J 5 bases, leaving 9 bases between the germline ends. The CDR3 spans 13 residues.

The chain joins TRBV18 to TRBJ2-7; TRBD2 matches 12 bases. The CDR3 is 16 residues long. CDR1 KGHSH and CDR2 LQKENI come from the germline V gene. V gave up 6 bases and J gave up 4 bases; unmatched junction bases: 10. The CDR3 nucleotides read TGTGCCAGCTCCCCCTCACTAGCGGGAGGTAGGTACGAGCAGTACTTC. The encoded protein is CASSPSLAGGRYEQYF. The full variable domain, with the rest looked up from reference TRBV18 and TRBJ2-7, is NAGVMQNPRHLVRRRGQEARLRCSPMKGHSHVYWYRQLPEEGLKFMVYLQKENIIDESGMPKERFSAEFPKEGPSILRIQQVVRGDSAAYFCASSPSLAGGRYEQYFGPGTRLTVT.

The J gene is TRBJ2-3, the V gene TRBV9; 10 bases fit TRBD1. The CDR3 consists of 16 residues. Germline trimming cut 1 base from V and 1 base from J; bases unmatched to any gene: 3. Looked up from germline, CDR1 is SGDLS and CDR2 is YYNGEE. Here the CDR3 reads CASSVYGTGGTDTQYF. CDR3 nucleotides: TGTGCCAGCAGCGTATACGGGACAGGGGGCACAGATACGCAGTATTTT.

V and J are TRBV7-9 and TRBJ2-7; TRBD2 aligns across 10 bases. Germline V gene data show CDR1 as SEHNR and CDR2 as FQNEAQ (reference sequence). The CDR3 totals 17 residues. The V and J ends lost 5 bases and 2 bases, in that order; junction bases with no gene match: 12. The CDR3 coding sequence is TGTGCCAGCAGCCAGGGGACTAGCGCGCAAGAAGCCTACGAGCAGTACTTC. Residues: CASSQGTSAQEAYEQYF.

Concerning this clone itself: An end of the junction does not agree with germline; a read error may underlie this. The CDR3 nucleotides are TGTGCCGGCAGCTTGGAAATTCTAGCGGGAGGGCGTTCCAATGAGCAGTTCTTC. Amino acid sequence: CAGSLEILAGGRSNEQFF. The chain joins TRBV5-4 to TRBJ2-1; TRBD2 aligns across 12 bases. CDR3 length equals 18 residues. CDR1 SGHNT and CDR2 YYREEE come from the germline V gene (reference sequence).